A single sample is the source of the 32 T cell receptor beta chains below, sequenced in a study of glioma-infiltrating T cells. The iRepertoire nested amplicon-rescue multiplex PCR amplified TCR alpha and beta CDR3s from RNA. In TCRdb, the multiplex PCR reads were re-called with MiXCR into one record per CDR3 protein. This table holds 100,000 to 150,000 distinct CDR3 sequences, under 25% found once. Material for sequencing was glioma tissue, nonneoplastic brain tissue, or PBMCs (not recorded which). All receptors derive from a human donor with low-grade glioma or glioblastoma, undergoing nonglioma brain surgery, or in good health (not recorded which).

This clonotype was recorded a few times. This chain uses TRBV4-2 with TRBJ2-1, with D unclear. The CDR3 has 13 residues. V dropped 0 bases and J dropped 12 bases, with 12 bases sitting between them. Germline CDR1 is LGHNA and CDR2 is YNFKEQ. CDR3 bases: TGTGCCAGCAGCCAAGACGGTGCCTTCGGGCAGTTCTTC. Its protein is CASSQDGAFGQFF.

This clonotype was observed a few times. The chain combines TRBV7-3 with TRBJ1-1, with D tentatively TRBD1 (5 bases). The germline CDR1 and CDR2 sequences are SGHTA and FQGTGA. V lost 5 bases and J lost 3, with 13 bases in between. This CDR3 is built from 14 residues. The CDR3 loop reads CASSPYGGDTEAFF. The CDR3 coding sequence is TGTGCCAGCAGCCCTTATGGAGGGGACACTGAAGCTTTCTTT.

Comment on this clonotype: A read error is possible here, since a much larger clone lies one base away. The chain joins TRBV7-6 to TRBJ2-1; D is ambiguous. CDR3 size: 11 residues. The germline gives CDR1 SGHVS, CDR2 FNYEAQ. The CDR3 coding sequence is TGTGCCCGCAGCGCCCACAATGAGCAGTTCTTC. This gives the protein CARSAHNEQFF.

This clonotype has more than one count but fewer than ten. V is TRBV2 and J is TRBJ2-3, with D unresolved. The germline CDR1 and CDR2 sequences are SNHLY and FYNNEI. Trimming cost V 2 bases and J 3 bases, with 9 bases left between them. This CDR3 has 14 residues. CDR3 loop: CASSESRDTDTQYF. The CDR3 DNA reads as TGTGCCAGCAGTGAATCAAGGGATACAGATACGCAGTATTTT.

This clonotype appeared a few times. The J gene is TRBJ2-5, the V gene TRBV2; D is uncertain. V was pared by 3 bases and J by 5 bases, with 10 bases between. Germline V gene sequence: CDR1 SNHLY, CDR2 FYNNEI. This CDR3 has 13 residues. CDR3: CASSESSLETQYF. The CDR3 DNA reads as TGTGCCAGCAGTGAGTCAAGCCTCGAGACCCAGTACTTC.

This clonotype has a count of ten or more. V gene TRBV4-1 combines with J gene TRBJ1-5; D is undetermined. The V gene lost 0 bases and the J gene lost 3 bases, with 9 bases spanning the gap. The length of the CDR3 is 15 residues. The germline CDR1 and CDR2 sequences are MGHRA and YSYEKL. The CDR3 spells CASSQDGSYNQPQHF. The CDR3 DNA follows: TGCGCCAGCAGCCAAGACGGCAGCTACAATCAGCCCCAGCATTTT.

This clonotype was recorded at least ten times. The genes are TRBV27 and TRBJ1-5, with a weak D call TRBD1 (5 bases). Germline V CDR1 and CDR2: MNHEY, SMNVEV (reference sequence). Trimming left V 2 bases short and J 5 bases short, with 22 bases between. This CDR3 has 18 amino acids. The CDR3 region has the DNA TGTGCCAGCAGTTTAATCACCTTAAACCGGGACTCCGATCAGCCCCAGCATTTT. It translates to CASSLITLNRDSDQPQHF.

Here the CDR3 DNA reads TGTGCCAGCAGTATGCCGGGAACTAGGCGTAGTAGGCAGTATTTT. Its protein is CASSMPGTRRSRQYF. The gene calls are TRBV6-5 and TRBJ2-3, with D maybe TRBD2 (5 bases). This CDR3 has 15 amino acids. CDR1 is MNHEY, CDR2 SVGAGI, per germline. The V end was cut by 5 bases, the J end by 11 bases, with 23 bases between.

This sequence joins TRBV5-4 and TRBJ2-5, with a weak D call TRBD1 (7 bases). Germline CDR1 and CDR2: SGHNT and YYREEE (reference sequence). V was trimmed by 2 bases and J by 2 bases, leaving 13 bases between them. The CDR3 runs to 15 residues. The CDR3 here is CASSFVGGQQETQYF. DNA for the CDR3: TGTGCCAGCAGCTTTGTCGGGGGACAGCAAGAGACCCAGTACTTC.

About this clonotype: With a much larger clone just one base away, this may be a read error. The V call is TRBV20-1, the J call TRBJ2-1; tentatively, D is TRBD2 (6 bases). The CDR3 is 15 amino acids. From germline, CDR1 is DFQATT and CDR2 SNEGSKA (reference sequence). The CDR3 coding sequence is TGCAGTACTAGGTTTGGGCGGGGAACCTACAATGAGCAGTTCTTC. Amino acids: CSTRFGRGTYNEQFF.

This chain connects TRBV7-3 to TRBJ2-1; 11 bases map to TRBD1. V lost 2 bases, J lost 7 bases, and 4 bases stayed unmatched. The CDR3 has 15 residues. Germline values: CDR1 SGHTA, CDR2 FQGTGA. CDR3 nucleotides: TGTGCCAGCAGCTTAGGGACAGGGGGATTTAATGAGCAGTTCTTC. The encoded protein is CASSLGTGGFNEQFF. Full variable domain (rest looked up from reference TRBV7-3 and TRBJ2-1): GAGVSQTPSNKVTEKGKYVELRCDPISGHTALYWYRQSLGQGPEFLIYFQGTGAADDSGLPNDRFFAVRPEGSVSTLKIQRTERGDSAVYLCASSLGTGGFNEQFFGPGTRLTVL.

The rearrangement uses TRBV19 and TRBJ2-3, with TRBD2 as a possible D gene (5 bases). The CDR3 extends over 14 amino acids. V dropped 6 bases and J dropped 0 bases, with 10 bases sitting between them. The V gene's germline CDR1 is LNHDA and CDR2 SQIVND (reference sequence). The CDR3 DNA follows: TGTGCCAGTAGGACAAGGGAGAGCACAGATACGCAGTATTTT. Translating gives CASRTRESTDTQYF.

This chain links TRBV18 with TRBJ1-1, with a tentative D call TRBD1 (6 bases). CDR1 is KGHSH, CDR2 LQKENI, per germline. The CDR3 is made up of 17 amino acids. The V end was cut by 4 bases, the J end by 0 bases, with 18 bases between. The CDR3 loop is CASSLSRDIPMNTEAFF. The CDR3 DNA follows: TGTGCCAGCTCACTATCCCGGGACATCCCTATGAACACTGAAGCTTTCTTT.

This clonotype has more than one count but fewer than ten. The chain combines TRBV7-8 with TRBJ2-5, with D tentatively TRBD2 (5 bases). The CDR3 has 16 amino acids. Trimming removed 5 bases at V and 1 base at J, with 17 bases between. Germline lookup yields CDR1 SGHVS and CDR2 FQNEAQ. The CDR3 sequence: CASSRVPGKRQETQYF. In DNA, the CDR3 is TGTGCCAGCAGCCGCGTACCGGGGAAGCGCCAAGAGACCCAGTACTTC.

This clonotype was counted many times. V usage is TRBV19 and J usage is TRBJ1-1, with 8 bases that match TRBD1. Germline V gene data show CDR1 as LNHDA and CDR2 as SQIVND (reference sequence). V shed 5 bases and J 4 bases; nucleotides not matched to a gene: 3. The CDR3 runs 13 residues. CDR3 sequence: CASSDRGVTEAFF. The CDR3 DNA is TGTGCCAGTAGTGACAGGGGTGTCACTGAAGCTTTCTTT.

With regard to this clonotype: With a much larger clone just one base away, this may be a read error. This sequence joins TRBV6-1 and TRBJ2-3, with a possible D match to TRBD1 (6 bases). Trimming took off 8 bases at V and 3 bases at J, with 15 bases between the two ends. The CDR3 spans 14 residues. The germline V gene encodes CDR1 MNHNS and CDR2 SASEGT. The CDR3 reads CASLYGTPTDTQYF. The CDR3 DNA is TGTGCCAGCCTTTACGGGACACCTACAGATACGCAGTATTTT.

V gene TRBV5-1 combines with J gene TRBJ2-1, with D possibly matching TRBD2 (5 bases). This CDR3 has 12 residues. Trimming took off 4 bases at V and 7 bases at J, with 9 bases between the two ends. The germline CDR1 and CDR2 sequences are SGHRS and YFSETQ. This CDR3 reads CASSLERNEQFF. The CDR3 DNA sequence: TGCGCCAGCAGCCTGGAGCGGAATGAGCAGTTCTTC.

This clonotype was counted between two and nine times. The V gene is TRBV9, the J gene TRBJ2-1, with 7 bases matching TRBD2. The J segment lost 7 bases and the V segment lost 0 bases, leaving 7 bases of the junction unmatched. Germline V gives CDR1 SGDLS, CDR2 YYNGEE. The CDR3 is 15 amino acids. The CDR3 DNA is TGTGCCAGCAGCGTAGGCCTGGCGGGGGATAATGAGCAGTTCTTC. It is translated as CASSVGLAGDNEQFF.

V gene TRBV20-1 combines with J gene TRBJ2-7, with TRBD2 identical over 9 bases. J lost 0 bases, V lost 3 bases, and 6 bases had no gene match. This CDR3 has 15 amino acids. Germline V CDR1 and CDR2: DFQATT, SNEGSKA (reference sequence). The CDR3 region has the DNA TGCAGTGCTAGGGTCGCGGGGGGGAGCTCCTACGAGCAGTACGTC. Translated, it gives CSARVAGGSSYEQYV.

A single count supports this clonotype. A read error may account for a junction end that differs from germline. The V call is TRBV12-3 or TRBV12-4, the J call TRBJ1-1; no clear D. There are 14 residues in the CDR3. CDR3 amino acids: CASSSPPGNAEAFF. In DNA, the CDR3 is TGTGCCAGCAGTTCGCCCCCGGGGAACGCTGAAGCTTTCTTT.

This clonotype came up many times. The chain links TRBV20-1 to TRBJ2-3, with D possibly called TRBD1 or TRBD2 (5 bases each). Germline CDR1 and CDR2: DFQATT and SNEGSKA (reference sequence). Deletions cut 0 bases from V and 6 bases from J, with 22 bases between. The CDR3 spans 17 residues. The CDR3 DNA is TGCAGTGCTAGAGACAGTCGGGACCCACGAAGGGGTGATACGCAGTATTTT. This sequence encodes CSARDSRDPRRGDTQYF.

V gene TRBV6-1 combines with J gene TRBJ1-5; a weak D match, TRBD1 (6 bases). The CDR3 is 14 residues long. From germline, CDR1 is MNHNS and CDR2 SASEGT. V lost 6 bases and J lost 2, with 11 bases in between. The CDR3 protein is CASRGTYGNQPQHF. CDR3 bases: TGTGCCAGCAGGGGGACATACGGCAATCAGCCCCAGCATTTT.

This chain joins TRBV28 and TRBJ2-1, with a possible D match to TRBD2 (6 bases). This CDR3 spans 13 amino acids. CDR1 is MDHEN, CDR2 SYDVKM, per germline. With 6 bases removed from V and 8 bases from J, the gap between germline ends came to 14 bases. Here the CDR3 reads CASSPESGDEQFF. The CDR3 nucleotides read TGTGCCAGCAGCCCAGAGTCGGGGGATGAGCAGTTCTTC.

The rearrangement joins TRBV2 to TRBJ1-2; 10 bases are a match to TRBD1. The J segment lost 6 bases and the V segment lost 6 bases, leaving 13 bases of the junction unmatched. CDR3 length equals 16 residues. CDR1 is SNHLY and CDR2 is FYNNEI in the germline V gene. This CDR3 is CASRGTGVFLSHGYTF. The CDR3, as DNA: TGTGCCAGCAGGGGGACAGGGGTGTTCCTCTCTCATGGCTACACCTTC.

The chain employs TRBV24-1 and TRBJ2-3, with D tentatively TRBD2 (7 bases). Germline-derived CDR1 and CDR2 are KGHDR and SFDVKD. The CDR3 consists of 16 residues. V lost 2 bases, J lost 3 bases, and 14 bases lay in between. CDR3 sequence: CATSDSSKGGTDTQYF. Here the CDR3 DNA reads TGTGCCACCAGTGATTCTTCGAAGGGGGGGACAGATACGCAGTATTTT.

J is TRBJ1-5 and V is TRBV20-1; 12 nucleotides line up with TRBD1. CDR1 is DFQATT, CDR2 SNEGSKA, per germline (reference sequence). With 5 bases clipped from V and 1 base from J, the junction kept 9 bases outside the gene matches. The CDR3 consists of 17 residues. DNA for the CDR3: TGCAGTGCTTTCCGGGACAGGGGGCAGGGCAGCAATCAGCCCCAGCATTTT. This translates into CSAFRDRGQGSNQPQHF.

J is TRBJ2-1 and V is TRBV11-2; D might be TRBD2 (6 bases). Per germline, CDR1 SGHAT and CDR2 FQNNGV. V lost 2 bases to trimming and J lost 9 bases, with 14 bases between them. The CDR3 length is 14 residues. The DNA of the CDR3 is TGTGCCAGCAGCTTATGCTTTGGGGGGAGTGAGCAGTTCTTC. This codes for CASSLCFGGSEQFF.

This clonotype came up a few times. This chain joins TRBV24-1 and TRBJ2-2; 7 bases are a match to TRBD1. V lost 4 bases to trimming and J lost 3 bases; unmatched junction nucleotides: 4. CDR1 is KGHDR, CDR2 SFDVKD, per germline. This CDR3 contains 15 residues. The CDR3 loop is CATSEPGTDTGELFF. In DNA form, the CDR3 reads TGTGCCACCAGTGAACCGGGGACAGACACCGGGGAGCTGTTTTTT.

This clonotype was counted ten times or more. The V call is TRBV6-1, the J call TRBJ2-1, with D tentatively TRBD2 (7 bases). The CDR3 contains 15 residues. Between the trimmed V and J ends, which lost 5 bases and 2 bases, there was a span of 13 bases. The V gene's germline CDR1 is MNHNS and CDR2 SASEGT. CDR3 residues: CASSPRGAAYNEQFF. The CDR3 DNA reads TGTGCCAGCAGTCCTCGGGGGGCGGCCTACAATGAGCAGTTCTTC.

This clonotype came up a few times. This chain links TRBV7-6 with TRBJ1-6; possible D gene TRBD1, 5 bases. This CDR3 contains 14 residues. The germline V and J ends were trimmed by 2 bases and 7 bases, with 9 bases remaining between them. The germline gives CDR1 SGHVS, CDR2 FNYEAQ. This chain's CDR3 is CASSLQGWNSPLHF. Here the CDR3 DNA reads TGTGCCAGCAGCTTACAGGGCTGGAATTCACCCCTCCACTTT.

This chain connects TRBV20-1 to TRBJ2-3, with D perhaps given as TRBD1 or TRBD2 (5 bases each). Between the trimmed V and J ends, which lost 4 bases and 2 bases, there was a span of 16 bases. Germline values: CDR1 DFQATT, CDR2 SNEGSKA (reference sequence). The CDR3 has 15 amino acids. CDR3 nucleotide sequence: TGCAGTGCTACCCCCGGGACCGCTTTCACAGATACGCAGTATTTT. Amino acid sequence: CSATPGTAFTDTQYF.

This clonotype has more than one count but fewer than ten. The chain couples TRBV2 to TRBJ2-1, with D uncertain. This CDR3 has 12 residues. The V gene lost 3 bases and the J gene lost 10 bases, with 10 bases spanning the gap. Germline assignment: CDR1 SNHLY and CDR2 FYNNEI. The CDR3 sequence is CASSELPKEQFF. CDR3 sequence (DNA): TGTGCCAGCAGTGAGCTCCCCAAGGAGCAGTTCTTC.